The clone carrying this TCR beta chain was observed a handful of times. Each CDR3 protein is one row after TCRdb ran MiXCR on the 5' RACE reads. In the table there are about 50,000 distinct CDR3 sequences, over 15% of which are singletons. CDR1 is SGDLS, CDR2 YYNGEE, per germline. This CDR3 is 13 amino acids long. V shed 3 bases, J shed 7 bases, and the junction held 5 bases outside the gene matches. The source is a female donor with breast cancer. This rearrangement joins TRBV9 to TRBJ2-7, with 9 bases matching TRBD2. Sample: naive CD4+ T cells sorted from blood. Stated subset: naive CD4+ T cells, CD4+CD45RA+CD25-. CDR3 amino acids: CASSAYSGREQYF. The CDR3 DNA sequence: TGTGCCAGCAGCGCCTATAGCGGGAGAGAGCAGTACTTC.